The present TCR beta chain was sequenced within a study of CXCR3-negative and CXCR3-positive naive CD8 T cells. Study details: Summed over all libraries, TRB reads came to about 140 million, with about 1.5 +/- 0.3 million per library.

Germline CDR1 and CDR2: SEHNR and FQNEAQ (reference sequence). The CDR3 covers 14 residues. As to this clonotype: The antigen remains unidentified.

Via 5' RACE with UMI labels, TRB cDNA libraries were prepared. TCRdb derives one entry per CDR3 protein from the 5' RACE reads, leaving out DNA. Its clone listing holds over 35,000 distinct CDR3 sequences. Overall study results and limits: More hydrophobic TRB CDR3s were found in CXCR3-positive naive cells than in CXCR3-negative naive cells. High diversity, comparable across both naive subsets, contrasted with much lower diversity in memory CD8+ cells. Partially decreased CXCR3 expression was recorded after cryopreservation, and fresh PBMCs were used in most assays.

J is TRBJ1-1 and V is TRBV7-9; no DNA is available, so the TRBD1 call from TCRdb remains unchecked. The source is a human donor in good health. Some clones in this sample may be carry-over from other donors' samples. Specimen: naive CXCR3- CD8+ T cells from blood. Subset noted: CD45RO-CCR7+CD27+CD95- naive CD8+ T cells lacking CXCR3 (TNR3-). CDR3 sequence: CASSPRTENTEAFF. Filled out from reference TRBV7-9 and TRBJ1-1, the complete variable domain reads DTGVSQNPRHKITKRGQNVTFRCDPISEHNRLYWYRQTLGQGPEFLTYFQNEAQLEKSRLLSDRFSAERPKGSFSTLEIQRTEQGDSAMYLCASSPRTENTEAFFGQGTRLTVV.